Described below is a single T cell receptor beta chain sequence and its context. Its antigen is not identified. One end of the junction varies from germline; a read error may be responsible. Assay: immunoSEQ multiplex PCR; the TCRdb copy retains only in-frame clones and omits some. The repertoire holds about 1,500,000 clones, with roughly 95% as singletons. The source of the sample is a study of shared clonotypes between healthy human individuals. Study-wide results and caveats: Large sequencing depth failed to make sorted-subset sequencing complete, rarefaction showed.

This clonotype originated in a man aged 25-40 years in good health. Specimen: naive CD4+ T cells sorted from blood. Subset specified: CD45RA+ positively selected.

The CDR3 spells CASSRQGGTIEKLFF. The CDR3 DNA follows: TGCGCCAGCAGCCGCCAAGGGGGGACTATTGAAAAACTGTTTTTT. The chain carries TRBV4-1 and TRBJ1-4; D might be TRBD1 (6 bases). The CDR3 is made up of 15 amino acids. Germline loops: CDR1 MGHRA, CDR2 YSYEKL.